This TCR beta chain is from a study of identical twins. The donor group consisted entirely of healthy Caucasians. CDR3 length: 14 amino acids. V lost 1 base to trimming and J lost 10 bases, with 11 bases between them. Germline CDR1 and CDR2: LGHNA and YSLEER. Each cDNA held unique molecular identifiers, and template switching gave it a universal primer site. One entry per CDR3 protein results from TCRdb running MiXCR on the 5' RACE reads. Found here are a few hundred thousand distinct CDR3 sequences, roughly 20% of them singletons; the top ten hold around 12%. The clonotype originates from a man over 45 in good health. Sample: naive T cells sorted from blood. The J gene is TRBJ1-6, the V gene TRBV4-3; possible D gene TRBD1, 5 bases. In nucleotides, the CDR3 is TGCGCCAGCAGCCAAGTGGTCGGGACCTCACCCCTCCACTTT. Its protein product is CASSQVVGTSPLHF.